The source of this T cell receptor beta chain is a study of shared clonotypes between healthy human individuals (dated by TCRdb to 2020 to 2022). Background on the whole study: The cohort included a few men and a couple of women between 18 and 49 years of age. Each donor's leukapheresis produced roughly between roughly 0.94 and 9.5 billion PBMCs. Libraries were prepared and TCR repertoires were sequenced by different laboratories using diverse techniques, in order to increase sequencing depth and limit assay-specific biases. To estimate repertoire size and how much clonotype sharing occurs between individuals, the study deeply sequenced the blood TCR repertoires of five healthy adults. Per donor, three plates each were used for CD4 naive and CD4 memory, two for CD8 naive, and one for CD8 memory.

This clone has more than one count but fewer than ten. Its binding antigen is unknown. No much larger clone is present one base from it, and per-base qualities are unavailable. Findings and caveats that apply to the study as a whole: Even with the large sequencing depth, rarefaction of the sorted-subset datasets indicated that sequencing was incomplete. Pairwise subsampling indicated that sequencing depth was expected to affect the degree of clonotype sharing among donors. Approximately 5% of naive CD4, 3.5% of naive CD8, approximately 2% of memory CD4, and more than 0.35% of memory CD8 clonotypes were shared across several donors. Naive subsets generally had larger estimated clonotype richness than memory subsets did. The genetic and exposure-history diversity represented was limited by the small number of donors. Compared with non-shared clonotypes, clonotypes shared by all four sorted-subset donors had higher generation probabilities. Sampling was restricted to blood, and TCR repertoires in tissues likely differ from the TCR repertoires found in blood.

Per the germline V gene, MDHEN is the CDR1 and SYDVKM is the CDR2. Ends trimmed: V by 5 bases, J by 2 bases; bases unmatched to a gene: 11. From cysteine to phenylalanine, the CDR3 is 17 amino acids long. This entry keeps only the CDR3 DNA: 51 bases, framed from base 1. The donors were healthy, HIV-negative adults who had no recently reported acute infections or vaccinations. Every donor was a Caucasian adult residing in Nashville, Tennessee, USA. Magnetic negative selection was used to enrich CD4+ T cells, after which naive cells were positively selected on CD45RA and the negative fraction became the memory subset. Blood was collected by leukapheresis, and PBMCs were isolated by Ficoll-Histopaque density gradient centrifugation and then cryopreserved in liquid nitrogen vapor phase. Analytical flow cytometry was used to check the purity and quantity of every magnetically sorted T cell population. Genomic DNA was isolated from each sorted fraction and quantified by UV absorbance on a Nanodrop 2000c.

Using the deep immunoSEQ assay, TCR CDR3 regions were amplified from genomic DNA by multiplex PCR. Extracted genomic DNA from each cell subset was spread evenly across all wells of several immunoSEQ 96-well plates, with each plate serving as a replicate. For sorted subsets, around 200 ng genomic DNA, equal to tens of thousands of T cell genomes, was loaded into each replicate PCR. Purified libraries were measured with a Qubit 3.0 fluorometer, size-checked on a Bioanalyzer 2100, and measured again with the KAPA Library Quantification kit. Each immunoSEQ 96-well plate was sequenced on its own single-read 150-cycle Illumina NextSeq 550 flow cell. The published analysis was carried out like this. The immunoSEQ output contained only junctional sequences without quality scores, so filtering could not match that applied to full-length reads. Sequences were annotated with PyIR, a Python wrapper for IgBLAST v1.9, and V/J genes and CDR3 were assigned using IMGT germline references. Reads with weak V/J assignments (E-value above 1e-6), missing CDR3, stop codons, out-of-frame junctions, or ambiguous translated residues were removed. V3J clonotypes were defined by identical inferred V gene, J gene, and CDR3 amino acid sequence. To compute the percentage overlap between repertoires, the number of shared unique clonotypes was divided by the size of the smaller repertoire. Three approaches were used to assess repertoire richness: RTK rarefaction, the Chao1 estimator, and Recon v2.1 estimates of unobserved clonotypes. For all TCRbeta clonotypes obtained by the gDNA method from a handful of donors, generation probabilities were computed with OLGA. TCRdb obtained this table from immuneACCESS and retained in-frame rearrangements with V and J assigned. These tables miss some clones; where compared with another copy, unresolved V genes account for less than half of the shortfall, and the remainder is unexplained. The V and J calls and clone size are taken from that table; D and trimming were inferred from the DNA. The sample table holds around 700,000 clones, of which 74% were seen once. The ten largest clonotypes hold 1.5% to 2% of the sample.

The sequencing input was memory CD4+ T cells sorted from blood. In the paper's terms, the cell subset or site label means: CD45RA-negative fraction. Rearrangement joined TRBV28 to TRBJ1-4, with 7 central nucleotides matching TRBD1. The receptor comes from a woman aged 30 to 39 in good health. The CDR3 region has the sequence CASSITSGGWTNEKLFF. The DNA sequence is given as TGTGCCAGCAGTATCACTTCAGGGGGTTGGACTAATGAAAAACTGTTTTTT.